The 20 T cell receptor beta chains in this list originate from one sample, sequenced in a study of cytomegalovirus exposure and HLA in healthy donors. The study ran its PCR with 60 Vbeta and 13 Jbeta primers. Libraries were prepared by immunoSEQ multiplex PCR; TCRdb keeps only in-frame clonotypes and omits some of them. The data show roughly 150,000 clones, about three quarters seen once. Sequenced sample: PBMCs. The receptors here all came from a woman in her 30s in good health and CMV-seronegative.

The V call is TRBV19, the J call TRBJ2-5; TRBD2 agrees at 9 bases. Germline V lookup: CDR1 LNHDA, CDR2 SQIVND (reference sequence). Trimming took 3 bases from V and 4 from J; bases not matched to a gene: 9. The CDR3 covers 16 residues. CDR3 region: CASSIGSGGQRETQYF. In DNA, the CDR3 is TGTGCCAGTAGTATTGGTAGCGGGGGTCAGCGAGAGACCCAGTACTTC. Full variable domain (remainder filled in from reference TRBV19 and TRBJ2-5): DGGITQSPKYLFRKEGQNVTLSCEQNLNHDAMYWYRQDPGQGLRLIYYSQIVNDFQKGDIAEGYSVSREKKESFPLTVTSAQKNPTAFYLCASSIGSGGQRETQYFGPGTRLLVL.

This sequence joins TRBV2 and TRBJ2-7; perhaps TRBD1 as D (5 bases). V was clipped by 8 bases and J by 5 bases, with 16 bases between them. The CDR3 loop spans 13 amino acids. The germline gives CDR1 SNHLY, CDR2 FYNNEI. As DNA, the CDR3 is TGTGCCAGCTCTCAAAGGGGTTGGGACGAGCAGTACTTC. As protein: CASSQRGWDEQYF. Drawing the rest from reference TRBV2 and TRBJ2-7, the complete variable domain is EPEVTQTPSHQVTQMGQEVILRCVPISNHLYFYWYRQILGQKVEFLVSFYNNEISEKSEIFDDQFSVERPDGSNFTLKIRSTKLEDSAMYFCASSQRGWDEQYFGPGTRLTVT.

The V call is TRBV7-7, the J call TRBJ2-5; 9 bases align to TRBD1. The trim removed 5 bases at V and 3 bases at J, leaving 1 base unmatched. From germline, CDR1 is SSHAT and CDR2 FNYEAQ (reference sequence). The CDR3 spans 13 residues. The CDR3 DNA sequence: TGTGCCAGCAGCCGACAGGGGGAAGAGACCCAGTACTTC. This translates into CASSRQGEETQYF.

This clone appeared a few times. The V call is TRBV7-8, the J call TRBJ1-1; D possibly corresponds to TRBD1 (5 bases). V gave up 3 bases and J gave up 4 bases, with 12 bases separating them. The germline V gene has CDR1 SGHVS and CDR2 FQNEAQ. CDR3 length: 14 residues. The CDR3 is CASSFQGGGTEAFF. The CDR3 DNA is TGTGCCAGCAGCTTCCAGGGAGGAGGCACTGAAGCTTTCTTT.

This rearrangement joins TRBV7-4 to TRBJ1-3; weak D call: TRBD1 (5 bases). The CDR3 is made up of 17 amino acids. Trimming took off 5 bases at V and 2 bases at J, with 19 bases between the two ends. CDR1 SGHVT and CDR2 SQSDAQ come from the germline V gene. CDR3 amino acids: CASSHAGPGEAGNTIYF. The CDR3 nucleotides are TGTGCCAGCAGCCACGCAGGGCCGGGGGAGGCTGGAAACACCATATATTTT.

The sample holds one count of this clone. The genes are TRBV5-4 and TRBJ2-7, with D possibly being TRBD1 (5 bases). The germline CDR1 and CDR2 sequences are SGHNT and YYREEE (reference sequence). V lost 5 bases to trimming and J lost 7 bases, with 22 bases between them. This CDR3 has 15 amino acids. CDR3 sequence (DNA): TGTGCCAGCAGATTTGACAGCTACGCCTTGAGTGAGCAGTACTTC. It specifies CASRFDSYALSEQYF.

The V gene is TRBV2, the J gene TRBJ1-1, with 10 bases lining up with TRBD1. The trim removed 3 bases at V and 2 bases at J, leaving 9 bases unmatched. Germline CDR1 is SNHLY and CDR2 is FYNNEI. This CDR3 spans 17 amino acids. This chain's CDR3 is CASSEIGQGDANTEAFF. DNA of the CDR3: TGTGCCAGCAGTGAGATTGGACAGGGGGATGCTAACACTGAAGCTTTCTTT.

The J gene is TRBJ2-3, the V gene TRBV2; TRBD2 aligns across 11 bases. Germline V gene lookup returns CDR1 SNHLY and CDR2 FYNNEI. The CDR3 contains 15 residues. Germline trimming cut 5 bases from V and 6 bases from J; bases unmatched to any gene: 7. The CDR3 spells CASSNSGGARDTQYF. CDR3 nucleotide sequence: TGTGCCAGCAGTAATAGCGGGGGGGCCCGGGATACGCAGTATTTT.

The chain joins TRBV19 to TRBJ1-6, with 11 bases aligning to TRBD1. From germline, CDR1 is LNHDA and CDR2 SQIVND (reference sequence). V lost 6 bases to trimming and J lost 6 bases; unmatched junction nucleotides: 10. CDR3 length: 17 amino acids. CDR3 region: CASRQRSGTGGNSPLHF. The CDR3 DNA reads as TGTGCCAGTAGGCAGAGATCCGGGACAGGGGGTAATTCACCCCTCCACTTT.

J is TRBJ1-4 and V is TRBV7-9; 10 nucleotides align to TRBD1. The CDR3 is 15 residues long. V trimming: 2 bases; J trimming: 6 bases; junction bases outside the gene matches: 3. Per the germline V gene, CDR1 is SEHNR and CDR2 is FQNEAQ (reference sequence). CDR3 in DNA: TGTGCCAGCAGCTTATTGGGGACAGGGGATGAAAAACTGTTTTTT. It is translated as CASSLLGTGDEKLFF.

This clone was counted only a few times. The chain carries TRBV5-4 and TRBJ2-7; 7 positions match TRBD1. Germline assignment: CDR1 SGHNT and CDR2 YYREEE (reference sequence). This CDR3 is 14 amino acids long. The V and J ends lost 0 bases and 0 bases, in that order; junction bases with no gene match: 0. This CDR3 reads CASSLDRGSYEQYF. CDR3 sequence (DNA): TGTGCCAGCAGCTTGGACAGGGGCTCCTACGAGCAGTACTTC.

The rearrangement uses TRBV4-2 and TRBJ2-1; D is perhaps TRBD2 (6 bases). The V and J ends lost 0 bases and 8 bases respectively, with 14 bases between them. CDR1 and CDR2 (germline): LGHNA, YNFKEQ. This CDR3 is built from 15 residues. The CDR3 loop is CASSQEIGRGYEQFF. The DNA for the CDR3 is TGTGCCAGCAGCCAAGAGATAGGACGGGGGTATGAGCAGTTCTTC.

This rearrangement joins TRBV5-4 to TRBJ2-3; D gene ambiguous. Trimming stripped 0 bases from V and 4 bases from J, with 15 bases between. The CDR3 is 16 residues long. Germline CDR1 SGHNT, CDR2 YYREEE (reference sequence). For the CDR3, the DNA is TGTGCCAGCAGCTTGGCCCTAAACAGATTAGCAGATACGCAGTATTTT. This sequence encodes CASSLALNRLADTQYF.

The chain combines TRBV7-2 with TRBJ1-4; 8 bases match TRBD1. The CDR3 is 17 residues long. V gave up 4 bases and J gave up 4 bases; unmatched junction bases: 11. In germline, CDR1 is SGHTA, CDR2 FQGNSA. CDR3 bases: TGTGCCAGCAGCTCAACAGGGGGTAATGCCCTTAATGAAAAACTGTTTTTT. Its protein is CASSSTGGNALNEKLFF. Variable domain in full (rest from reference TRBV7-2 and TRBJ1-4): GAGVSQSPSNKVTEKGKDVELRCDPISGHTALYWYRQSLGQGLEFLIYFQGNSAPDKSGLPSDRFSAERTGGSVSTLTIQRTQQEDSAVYLCASSSTGGNALNEKLFFGSGTQLSVL.

The rearrangement joins TRBV7-2 to TRBJ1-1; no reliable D call. Trimming left V 2 bases short and J 0 bases short, with 7 bases between. Germline loops: CDR1 SGHTA, CDR2 FQGNSA. The CDR3 spans 14 residues. Here the CDR3 DNA reads TGTGCCAGCAGCTTATCGGGAATGAACACTGAAGCTTTCTTT. This translates into CASSLSGMNTEAFF.

The CDR3 DNA is TGTGCCATACGGCCGGGACATAACACCGGGGAGCTGTTTTTT. This gives the protein CAIRPGHNTGELFF. This chain joins TRBV28 and TRBJ2-2; TRBD1 might be the D (6 bases). V shed 10 bases and J shed 2 bases, with 14 bases lying between them. Germline lookup yields CDR1 MDHEN and CDR2 SYDVKM. The length of the CDR3 is 14 residues.

The chain combines TRBV5-1 with TRBJ2-7; 7 bases map to TRBD1. The CDR3 is made up of 14 amino acids. Germline values: CDR1 SGHRS, CDR2 YFSETQ. Trimming took 2 bases from V and 4 from J; bases not matched to a gene: 6. CDR3 protein: CASSFRQGPYEQYF. The CDR3 bases are TGCGCCAGCAGCTTTCGACAGGGACCTTACGAGCAGTACTTC.

This clone was recorded a few times. The chain is built from TRBV6-5 and TRBJ1-6; tentatively, D is TRBD1 (6 bases). V dropped 0 bases and J dropped 10 bases, with 10 bases sitting between them. Per germline, CDR1 MNHEY and CDR2 SVGAGI. The CDR3 extends over 14 amino acids. CDR3 residues: CASSYSDSVSPLHF. CDR3 DNA sequence: TGTGCCAGCAGTTACTCGGACAGTGTCTCACCCCTCCACTTT.

CDR3 region: CASSPRMSGGDTQYF. DNA for the CDR3: TGTGCCAGCAGTCCCCGAATGAGTGGCGGGGATACGCAGTATTTT. V gene TRBV11-3 combines with J gene TRBJ2-3; D is perhaps TRBD2 (5 bases). The CDR3 contains 15 residues. Trimming removed 6 bases from V and 6 bases from J, with 19 bases in between. The germline gives CDR1 SGHNT, CDR2 YENEEA.

This clone has more than one count but fewer than ten. This chain joins TRBV23-1 and TRBJ1-3, with 8 nucleotides matching TRBD1. TRBV23-1 is an ORF; its function is uncertain. The CDR3 has 18 residues. V lost 3 bases and J lost 0; bases outside the gene matches: 10. The CDR3, as DNA: TGCGCCAGCAGTCAGATGTTTACAGGACAGGGCTCTGGAAACACCATATATTTT. It encodes CASSQMFTGQGSGNTIYF.